The source of this T cell receptor beta chain is a study of blood T cell repertoires in COVID-19. Generated by immunoSEQ multiplex PCR, the TCRdb table keeps only in-frame clones and is missing some. The data contain 150,000 to 200,000 clones, 70% to 90% of them singletons. CDR3 length equals 13 residues. The germline V and J ends were trimmed by 7 bases and 6 bases, with 16 bases remaining between them. Per germline, CDR1 SGHTA and CDR2 FQGNSA. This clone has just one count. The chain combines TRBV7-2 with TRBJ2-7, with D maybe TRBD1 (6 bases). Material: PBMCs or T cells enriched from blood (not recorded which). This TCR was sampled from a man between 40 and 49 years old who had recovered from COVID-19. CDR3 coding DNA: TGTGCCAGCAAAGCCGGGACAACAGGCGAGCAGTACGTC. Protein: CASKAGTTGEQYV.